The 8 T cell receptor beta chains in this list originate from one sample, sequenced in a study of identical twins. TCRdb reprocessed the 5' RACE reads via MiXCR and lists one record per CDR3 protein. This table holds about 220,000 distinct CDR3 sequences, around 6.8% found once. Separately, the same data were catalogued under a study of yellow fever vaccine responses in identical twins.

Sequences were obtained from memory (CD45RO+) T cells sorted from blood. These receptors all stem from a young woman in good health.

The rearrangement joins TRBV4-2 to TRBJ2-7, with D possibly being TRBD1 (7 bases). This CDR3 is 16 amino acids long. V shed 7 bases and J shed 6 bases, with 25 bases lying between them. Germline-derived CDR1 and CDR2 are LGHNA and YNFKEQ. CDR3 sequence reads: CASTPFAGQEGPEQYF. In DNA, the CDR3 is TGTGCCAGCACCCCATTTGCCGGACAGGAGGGTCCCGAGCAGTACTTC.

This clonotype was seen a handful of times. This chain connects TRBV15 to TRBJ1-4; 7 bases agree with TRBD1. V shed 3 bases, J shed 6 bases, and the junction held 7 bases outside the gene matches. This CDR3 has 15 residues. The V gene's germline CDR1 is LNHNV and CDR2 YYDKDF (reference sequence). The CDR3 region is CATSSTAGGYEKLFF. In DNA form, the CDR3 reads TGTGCCACCAGCAGTACAGCAGGGGGTTATGAAAAACTGTTTTTT.

In this sample, this clonotype turned up many times. This chain joins TRBV7-9 and TRBJ1-1; TRBD1 matches 10 bases. Germline CDR1 SEHNR, CDR2 FQNEAQ (reference sequence). V lost 5 bases, J lost 8 bases, and 11 bases stayed unmatched. The CDR3 loop spans 15 amino acids. The CDR3 loop is CASSPTTGGFSEAFF. Here the CDR3 DNA reads TGTGCCAGCAGCCCTACGACAGGGGGCTTCTCCGAAGCTTTCTTT.

This chain joins TRBV30 and TRBJ2-7; D unresolved. This CDR3 spans 11 amino acids. Germline values: CDR1 GTSNPN, CDR2 SVGIG (reference sequence). V lost 3 bases and J 2 bases, leaving 5 bases between the germline ends. This CDR3 reads CAWRATYEQYF. The CDR3 DNA reads as TGTGCCTGGAGGGCGACCTACGAGCAGTACTTC.

This clonotype was counted only a few times. This sequence joins TRBV20-1 and TRBJ2-3, with 12 positions matching TRBD1. V trimming: 2 bases; J trimming: 2 bases; junction bases outside the gene matches: 5. Germline V gene data show CDR1 as DFQATT and CDR2 as SNEGSKA (reference sequence). This CDR3 spans 16 amino acids. CDR3 region: CSARPGTGGNTDTQYF. In nucleotides, the CDR3 is TGCAGTGCTAGACCCGGGACAGGGGGCAACACAGATACGCAGTATTTT.

This clonotype was counted at least ten times. V usage is TRBV20-1 and J usage is TRBJ2-3; TRBD2 aligns across 11 bases. This CDR3 has 16 amino acids. The germline CDR1 and CDR2 sequences are DFQATT and SNEGSKA (reference sequence). Trimming removed 3 bases from V and 2 bases from J; junction bases left unmatched: 7. In DNA, the CDR3 is TGCAGTGCTAGGGGGCGACTAGCGGGGCTCACAGATACGCAGTATTTT. This translates into CSARGRLAGLTDTQYF.

In this sample, this clonotype turned up many times. V is TRBV14 and J is TRBJ2-7, with unresolved D. The CDR3 runs 14 residues. Deletions cut 6 bases from V and 2 bases from J, with 14 bases between. The germline gives CDR1 SGHDN, CDR2 FVKESK. CDR3: CASRRHGRTYEQYF. The CDR3 bases are TGTGCCAGCAGACGCCATGGGCGGACCTACGAGCAGTACTTC.

The V gene is TRBV20-1, the J gene TRBJ2-1; 10 bases agree with TRBD1. Germline V gives CDR1 DFQATT, CDR2 SNEGSKA (reference sequence). The J segment lost 7 bases and the V segment lost 4 bases, leaving 10 bases of the junction unmatched. This CDR3 has 15 amino acids. CDR3 DNA: TGCAGTGCTACCTCCGGGACAGGGGAGGGGAATGAGCAGTTCTTC. Amino acids: CSATSGTGEGNEQFF.